This TCR beta chain was recorded in a study of T-cell reconstitution after alpha-beta-depleted transplantation in children. Study-level results: T-cell numbers and diversity one year post-transplant derived largely from freshly generated T cells. Several hundred expanded graft clones reportedly were the source of alpha-beta T cells about two months after transplant. Surviving recipient cells, namely T cells and thymic progenitors, were the source of high day-60 TCRbeta diversity in some patients.

The CDR3 runs to 16 residues. Germline V gene sequence: CDR1 LGHNA, CDR2 YSLEER. The V end was cut by 5 bases, the J end by 1 base, with 15 bases between. Preparation of the TCRbeta library involved a method that used unique molecular identifiers. A single record per CDR3 protein comes from TCRdb applying MiXCR to the PCR reads. The sample has 90,000 to 130,000 distinct CDR3 sequences; approximately 6% are singletons. Comment on this clonotype: What it binds is not known.

The receptor's source is a male patient between 2 and 10 years old who had a stem cell transplant for acute lymphoblastic leukemia, so the T cells may come from the graft donor. The specimen was PBMCs, mostly from graft donor cells, collected 360 days after TCRalphabeta/CD19-depleted stem cell transplant. The chain employs TRBV4-3 and TRBJ2-1, with D perhaps matching TRBD1 (5 bases). Here the CDR3 reads CASSSGARPSYNEQFF. The CDR3 nucleotides read TGCGCCAGCAGCTCTGGGGCAAGACCATCCTACAATGAGCAGTTCTTC.